Presented here are 30 T cell receptor beta chains from one specimen sequenced in a study of T-cell reconstitution after alpha-beta-depleted transplantation in children. As it was prepared, the TCRbeta library received unique molecular identifiers. TCRdb redid the calling of the PCR reads with MiXCR, one entry per CDR3 protein. The data show some 300,000 distinct CDR3 sequences, around 10% seen once. The sample in question was PBMCs, obtained before TCRalphabeta/CD19-depleted stem cell transplant. The receptors were sampled from a boy in the first two years of life with acute myeloid leukemia, due to receive a stem cell transplant.

This clonotype was recorded many times. This chain joins TRBV24-1 and TRBJ1-4; D unresolved. This CDR3 spans 14 amino acids. The V end was cut by 10 bases, the J end by 0 bases, with 11 bases between. Germline loops: CDR1 KGHDR, CDR2 SFDVKD. The CDR3 DNA is TGTGCCACTCCTAAACAGCCAACTAATGAAAAACTGTTTTTT. Translated, it gives CATPKQPTNEKLFF.

This clonotype was counted only a few times. The chain combines TRBV19 with TRBJ2-7; no reliable D call. Deletions cut 4 bases from V and 4 bases from J, with 17 bases between. There are 15 residues in the CDR3. The germline V gene has CDR1 LNHDA and CDR2 SQIVND (reference sequence). The CDR3 sequence: CASSKLGSLLYEQYF. CDR3 coding DNA: TGTGCCAGTAGTAAGTTGGGCAGCCTGTTATACGAGCAGTACTTC.

This clonotype was seen many times. The rearrangement uses TRBV12-3 or TRBV12-4 and TRBJ2-2, with D perhaps TRBD1 (6 bases). The CDR3 consists of 15 residues. V lost 7 bases to trimming and J lost 1 base, with 13 bases between them. This CDR3 reads CASTLFRGNTGELFF. Written as DNA, the CDR3 is TGTGCCAGCACCCTTTTCAGGGGGAACACCGGGGAGCTGTTTTTT.

This clonotype was detected a few times. The rearrangement links TRBV6-6 to TRBJ2-5; no definite D call. There are 13 residues in the CDR3. Trimming took off 2 bases at V and 2 bases at J, with 6 bases between the two ends. Germline assignment: CDR1 MNHNY and CDR2 SVGAGI (reference sequence). The CDR3 region is CASSYREQETQYF. CDR3 nucleotide sequence: TGTGCCAGCAGTTACAGGGAACAAGAGACCCAGTACTTC.

In regard to this clonotype: A much larger clone differs by one base, so this may be a read error. The chain has TRBV6-1 and TRBJ2-2, with D possibly matching TRBD2 (6 bases). The length of the CDR3 is 12 residues. V lost 5 bases, J lost 7 bases, and 8 bases lay in between. From germline, CDR1 is MNHNS and CDR2 SASEGT. CDR3 amino acids: CASSRRDGELFF. Here the CDR3 DNA reads TGTGCCAGCAGTAGGAGGGACGGGGAGCTGTTTTTT.

This chain uses TRBV7-2 with TRBJ2-2; D gene ambiguous. Germline-derived CDR1 and CDR2 are SGHTA and FQGNSA. V was pared by 5 bases and J by 0 bases, with 7 bases between. The CDR3 length is 14 residues. The CDR3: CASSPPPNTGELFF. DNA for the CDR3: TGTGCCAGCAGCCCCCCACCGAACACCGGGGAGCTGTTTTTT.

Ten or more counts support this clonotype. V gene TRBV10-3 combines with J gene TRBJ1-1; TRBD1 is a possible D gene (5 bases). This CDR3 is 15 amino acids long. V was pared by 2 bases and J by 2 bases, with 12 bases between. CDR1 ENHRY and CDR2 SYGVKD come from the germline V gene. The CDR3 coding sequence is TGTGCCATCAGTGAGGGGACGGGCGTAAACACTGAAGCTTTCTTT. This sequence encodes CAISEGTGVNTEAFF.

There are many counts of this clonotype. CDR3 amino acids: CASSTQGNSNQPQHF. The CDR3 bases are TGTGCCAGCAGCACCCAGGGGAATAGCAATCAGCCCCAGCATTTT. The chain links TRBV6-1 to TRBJ1-5; possibly TRBD1 for D (6 bases). CDR3 length: 15 residues. Germline lookup yields CDR1 MNHNS and CDR2 SASEGT. V dropped 6 bases and J dropped 0 bases, with 12 bases sitting between them.

J is TRBJ2-7 and V is TRBV4-3, with a possible D match to TRBD2 (6 bases). The length of the CDR3 is 15 residues. Trimming left V 1 base short and J 2 bases short, with 12 bases between. CDR1 is LGHNA and CDR2 is YSLEER in the germline V gene. Here the CDR3 DNA reads TGCGCCAGCAGCCAAGCCGGGACTGCCGCCTACGAGCAGTACTTC. This gives the protein CASSQAGTAAYEQYF.

In its sample, this clonotype was seen many times. The chain couples TRBV10-3 to TRBJ2-1, with TRBD2 identical over 9 bases. The germline V gene has CDR1 ENHRY and CDR2 SYGVKD. The J segment lost 0 bases and the V segment lost 0 bases, leaving 9 bases of the junction unmatched. This CDR3 contains 19 residues. CDR3 sequence: CAISESGQTSGYSYNEQFF. In DNA, the CDR3 is TGTGCCATCAGTGAGTCAGGACAAACTAGCGGGTACTCCTACAATGAGCAGTTCTTC.

This clonotype was observed at least ten times. This sequence joins TRBV7-3 and TRBJ2-5, with D possibly called TRBD1 or TRBD2 (6 bases each). In germline, CDR1 is SGHTA, CDR2 FQGTGA. The length of the CDR3 is 13 residues. Trimming took off 2 bases at V and 5 bases at J, with 9 bases between the two ends. The CDR3 region is CASSLLGGETQYF. The CDR3 bases are TGTGCCAGCAGCTTATTAGGGGGGGAGACCCAGTACTTC.

This clonotype came up many times. V and J are TRBV5-1 and TRBJ1-1, with unresolved D. With 0 bases removed from V and 5 bases from J, the gap between germline ends came to 8 bases. The CDR3 length is 13 residues. Looked up from germline, CDR1 is SGHRS and CDR2 is YFSETQ. This CDR3 reads CASSLAEHTEAFF. CDR3 sequence (DNA): TGCGCCAGCAGCTTGGCCGAGCATACTGAAGCTTTCTTT.

The CDR3 coding sequence is TGTGCCAGCAGCCAAGATACCAGTAACTATGGCTACACCTTC. The encoded protein is CASSQDTSNYGYTF. The chain combines TRBV14 with TRBJ1-2; D is unresolved. This CDR3 contains 14 residues. Germline V gene data show CDR1 as SGHDN and CDR2 as FVKESK. V was trimmed by 0 bases and J by 1 base, leaving 6 bases between them.

This clonotype was seen more than once but under ten times. This sequence joins TRBV12-3 or TRBV12-4 and TRBJ2-3; D is unclear. The germline V and J ends were trimmed by 6 bases and 0 bases, with 13 bases remaining between them. The CDR3 sequence is 15 residues long. The CDR3 spells CASSRTSDSTDTQYF. The CDR3 coding sequence is TGTGCCAGCAGCCGGACCTCCGACAGCACAGATACGCAGTATTTT.

This clonotype was recorded at least ten times. V gene TRBV9 combines with J gene TRBJ2-6, with unresolved D. The CDR3 consists of 19 residues. V lost 0 bases, J lost 0 bases, and 16 bases lay in between. Germline V lookup: CDR1 SGDLS, CDR2 YYNGEE. CDR3 amino acids: CASSVDPSGRASGANVLTF. Here the CDR3 DNA reads TGTGCCAGCAGCGTAGACCCCTCCGGACGGGCCTCTGGGGCCAACGTCCTGACTTTC.

This clonotype was seen only a few times. The chain uses TRBV4-2 and TRBJ1-2; D not certain. Germline CDR1 and CDR2: LGHNA and YNFKEQ. This CDR3 spans 14 amino acids. Trimming removed 8 bases from V and 8 bases from J, with 21 bases in between. The CDR3 spells CASGPGILYSGYTF. Here the CDR3 DNA reads TGTGCCAGCGGCCCCGGGATCTTATATTCGGGCTACACCTTC.

This clonotype came up many times. One end of the junction does not line up with germline, which may come from a read error. The chain recombines TRBV29-1 with TRBJ1-1; 7 nucleotides align to TRBD1. The length of the CDR3 is 14 residues. Germline-derived CDR1 and CDR2 are SQVTM and ANQGSEA. The CDR3 loop is CSIDRVPMNTEAFF. The CDR3 coding sequence is TGCAGCATTGACAGGGTGCCGATGAACACTGAAGCTTTCTTT.

This clonotype was recorded at least ten times. The chain links TRBV7-2 to TRBJ2-5, with TRBD2 identical over 11 bases. The CDR3 is made up of 16 amino acids. Germline V gene sequence: CDR1 SGHTA, CDR2 FQGNSA. V trimming: 2 bases; J trimming: 2 bases; junction bases outside the gene matches: 4. CDR3 region: CASSLIVAGGQETQYF. The CDR3 nucleotides read TGTGCCAGCAGCTTAATTGTAGCGGGGGGGCAAGAGACCCAGTACTTC.

This clonotype has at least ten counts. This sequence joins TRBV5-1 and TRBJ2-1; 8 positions match TRBD2. This CDR3 contains 15 residues. Trimming cost V 0 bases and J 4 bases; bases outside gene matches: 3. CDR1 and CDR2 (germline): SGHRS, YFSETQ. CDR3 nucleotide sequence: TGCGCCAGCAGCTTGGGGCCTAGCGGGTACAATGAGCAGTTCTTC. Translation gives CASSLGPSGYNEQFF.

This clonotype was recorded at least ten times. J is TRBJ2-2 and V is TRBV5-6, with D perhaps being TRBD1 or TRBD2 (6 bases each). Trimming left V 2 bases short and J 5 bases short, with 10 bases between. Germline CDR1 is SGHDT and CDR2 is YYEEEE. CDR3 length: 14 residues. CDR3 nucleotide sequence: TGTGCCAGCAGCTTAGGGGGGAGGACCGGGGAGCTGTTTTTT. It is translated as CASSLGGRTGELFF. Filled out from reference TRBV5-6 and TRBJ2-2, the complete variable domain reads DAGVTQSPTHLIKTRGQQVTLRCSPKSGHDTVSWYQQALGQGPQFIFQYYEEEERQRGNFPDRFSGHQFPNYSSELNVNALLLGDSALYLCASSLGGRTGELFFGEGSRLTVL.

In its sample, this clonotype was seen many times. CDR3: CASSPTVWLSTDTQYF. The DNA for the CDR3 is TGTGCCAGCAGCCCTACCGTCTGGTTAAGCACAGATACGCAGTATTTT. The V call is TRBV11-2, the J call TRBJ2-3; D not certain. This CDR3 spans 16 amino acids. Deletions cut 5 bases from V and 0 bases from J, with 15 bases between. CDR1 SGHAT and CDR2 FQNNGV come from the germline V gene.

Many counts were recorded for this clonotype. The J gene is TRBJ2-5, the V gene TRBV3-1, with no clear D. V was cut by 4 bases and J by 6 bases, with 6 bases left in between. Germline values: CDR1 LGHDT, CDR2 YNNKEL (reference sequence). The CDR3 spans 11 residues. The CDR3 spells CASSLRQTQYF. The CDR3 DNA is TGTGCCAGCAGCCTCCGGCAGACCCAGTACTTC.

In this sample, this clonotype turned up many times. The rearrangement joins TRBV7-3 to TRBJ2-1; 8 bases fit TRBD1. V shed 6 bases, J shed 2 bases, and the junction held 9 bases outside the gene matches. Looked up from germline, CDR1 is SGHTA and CDR2 is FQGTGA. The CDR3 has 16 residues. The CDR3 region is CASSAQGALTYNEQFF. In DNA form, the CDR3 reads TGTGCCAGCAGTGCTCAGGGGGCTTTAACCTACAATGAGCAGTTCTTC.

This clonotype was seen repeatedly, ten times or more. This rearrangement joins TRBV6-1 to TRBJ2-1; a weak D match, TRBD2 (6 bases). Germline V CDR1 and CDR2: MNHNS, SASEGT. There are 16 residues in the CDR3. Between the trimmed V and J ends, which lost 10 bases and 2 bases, there was a span of 21 bases. The CDR3 DNA follows: TGTGCCACATCAAGACCGGGACTCAAGACCTACAATGAGCAGTTCTTC. Protein: CATSRPGLKTYNEQFF.

In its sample, this clonotype was seen many times. The CDR3 coding sequence is TGTGCCAGCAGCTTAGCTCCCTCCTACAATGAGCAGTTCTTC. Protein sequence: CASSLAPSYNEQFF. This rearrangement joins TRBV7-9 to TRBJ2-1; D is unresolved. V was trimmed by 0 bases and J by 0 bases, leaving 3 bases between them. CDR1 is SEHNR, CDR2 FQNEAQ, per germline (reference sequence). The length of the CDR3 is 14 residues.

This clonotype was seen at least ten times. The chain employs TRBV5-1 and TRBJ1-1; 8 nucleotides match TRBD1. This CDR3 has 16 amino acids. V dropped 0 bases and J dropped 4; count of bases not matched to a gene: 8. The germline CDR1 and CDR2 sequences are SGHRS and YFSETQ. CDR3 sequence reads: CASSLATGAGGTEAFF. In nucleotides, the CDR3 is TGCGCCAGCAGCTTGGCGACAGGGGCGGGGGGCACTGAAGCTTTCTTT.

The J gene is TRBJ2-5, the V gene TRBV3-1; weak D call: TRBD2 (7 bases). Trimming pared 11 bases from V and 2 bases from J, leaving 15 bases between. Germline CDR1 LGHDT, CDR2 YNNKEL (reference sequence). The CDR3 is made up of 13 amino acids. The CDR3 is CAAGGGPQETQYF. The CDR3 nucleotides are TGTGCCGCTGGGGGGGGGCCACAAGAGACCCAGTACTTC.

This clonotype was observed many times. The chain combines TRBV9 with TRBJ2-7; D remains unclear. Germline values: CDR1 SGDLS, CDR2 YYNGEE. The CDR3 extends over 13 amino acids. Trimming removed 3 bases from V and 2 bases from J, with 9 bases in between. Written as DNA, the CDR3 is TGTGCCAGCAGCGCCGGTGGGGCCTACGAGCAGTACTTC. Translating gives CASSAGGAYEQYF.

The chain employs TRBV7-9 and TRBJ2-3, with 9 positions matching TRBD1. CDR1 is SEHNR, CDR2 FQNEAQ, per germline (reference sequence). The CDR3 is 15 residues long. V dropped 6 bases and J dropped 4; count of bases not matched to a gene: 8. This chain's CDR3 is CASSPGQGMADTQYF. Written as DNA, the CDR3 is TGTGCCAGCAGTCCCGGACAGGGGATGGCAGATACGCAGTATTTT.

This clonotype was counted at least ten times. CDR3 nucleotide sequence: TGTGCCAGCAGCTCCGGACTAGCGGTCTCCTACGAGCAGTACTTC. Translated, it gives CASSSGLAVSYEQYF. The chain links TRBV28 to TRBJ2-7; TRBD2 agrees at 10 bases. The germline V gene has CDR1 MDHEN and CDR2 SYDVKM. V lost 6 bases, J lost 0 bases, and 5 bases stayed unmatched. CDR3 size: 15 residues.